This section outlines one T cell receptor beta chain sequence together with its context. What it binds is not known. The sample comes from a study of cytomegalovirus exposure and HLA in healthy donors. Whole-study results and caveats: Reported performance of the classifier showed diagnosis of cytomegalovirus status with high specificity and sensitivity.

PCR employed 60 Vbeta and 13 Jbeta primers. Repertoires were generated with immunoSEQ multiplex PCR, while TCRdb's copy carries only in-frame clones and drops some. This table holds about 190,000 clones, 70% to 80% found once. With V trimmed by 3 bases and J by 0 bases, 2 bases remained unmatched. The CDR3 has 16 amino acids. Germline loops: CDR1 SGHTA, CDR2 FQGNSA. This clonotype was obtained from a woman between 25 and 40 years old in good health and CMV-seropositive. The sample taken for sequencing was PBMCs. The chain recombines TRBV7-2 with TRBJ2-1; TRBD2 matches at 10 bases. CDR3 amino acids: CASSFGLAASYNEQFF. The CDR3 region has the DNA TGTGCCAGCAGCTTCGGACTAGCGGCCTCCTACAATGAGCAGTTCTTC. Full variable domain (rest looked up from reference TRBV7-2 and TRBJ2-1): GAGVSQSPSNKVTEKGKDVELRCDPISGHTALYWYRQSLGQGLEFLIYFQGNSAPDKSGLPSDRFSAERTGGSVSTLTIQRTQQEDSAVYLCASSFGLAASYNEQFFGPGTRLTVL.